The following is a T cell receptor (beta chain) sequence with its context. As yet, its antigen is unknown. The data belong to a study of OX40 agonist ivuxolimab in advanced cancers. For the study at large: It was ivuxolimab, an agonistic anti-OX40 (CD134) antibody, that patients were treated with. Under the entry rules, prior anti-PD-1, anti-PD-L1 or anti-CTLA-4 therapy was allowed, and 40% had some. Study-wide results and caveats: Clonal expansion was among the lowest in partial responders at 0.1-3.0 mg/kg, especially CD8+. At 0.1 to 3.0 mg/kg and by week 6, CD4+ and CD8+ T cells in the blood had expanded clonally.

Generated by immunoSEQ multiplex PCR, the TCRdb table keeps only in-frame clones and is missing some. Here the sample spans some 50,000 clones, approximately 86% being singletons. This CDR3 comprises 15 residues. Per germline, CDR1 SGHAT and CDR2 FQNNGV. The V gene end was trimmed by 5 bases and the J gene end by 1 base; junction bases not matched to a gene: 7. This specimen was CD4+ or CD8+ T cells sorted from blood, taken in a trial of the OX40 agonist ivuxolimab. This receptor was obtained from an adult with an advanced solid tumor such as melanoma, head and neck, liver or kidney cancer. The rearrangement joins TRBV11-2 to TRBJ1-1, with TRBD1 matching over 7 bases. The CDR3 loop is CASSHNRGPNTEAFF. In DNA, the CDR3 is TGTGCCAGCAGCCATAACAGGGGACCGAACACTGAAGCTTTCTTT.